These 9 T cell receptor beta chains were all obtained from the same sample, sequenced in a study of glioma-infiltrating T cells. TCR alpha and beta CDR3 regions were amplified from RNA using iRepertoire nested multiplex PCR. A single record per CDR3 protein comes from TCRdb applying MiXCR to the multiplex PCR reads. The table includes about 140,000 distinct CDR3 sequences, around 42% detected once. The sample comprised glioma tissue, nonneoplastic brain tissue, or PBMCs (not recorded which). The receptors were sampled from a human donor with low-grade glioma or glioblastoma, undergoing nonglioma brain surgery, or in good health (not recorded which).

CDR3 protein: CASSPWDRGQETQYF. The CDR3 DNA follows: TGTGCCAGCAGCCCCTGGGACAGAGGCCAAGAGACCCAGTACTTC. The V and J genes are TRBV6-1 and TRBJ2-5, with 7 bases fitting TRBD1. V shed 6 bases and J 1 base; nucleotides not matched to a gene: 8. Germline CDR1 MNHNS, CDR2 SASEGT. CDR3 size: 15 residues.

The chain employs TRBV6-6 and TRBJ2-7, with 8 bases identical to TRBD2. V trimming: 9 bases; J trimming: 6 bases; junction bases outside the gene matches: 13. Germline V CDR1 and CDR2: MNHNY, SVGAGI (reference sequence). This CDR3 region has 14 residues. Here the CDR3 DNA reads TGTGCCAGTCTGGTAGCGGGAATTGGTGGCGAGCAGTACTTC. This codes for CASLVAGIGGEQYF.

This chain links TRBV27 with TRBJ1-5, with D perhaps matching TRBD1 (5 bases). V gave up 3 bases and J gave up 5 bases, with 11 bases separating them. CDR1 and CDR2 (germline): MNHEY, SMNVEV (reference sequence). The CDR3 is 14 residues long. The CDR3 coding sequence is TGTGCCAGCAGTTTGTTGGGGGGGGATCAGCCCCAGCATTTT. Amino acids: CASSLLGGDQPQHF.

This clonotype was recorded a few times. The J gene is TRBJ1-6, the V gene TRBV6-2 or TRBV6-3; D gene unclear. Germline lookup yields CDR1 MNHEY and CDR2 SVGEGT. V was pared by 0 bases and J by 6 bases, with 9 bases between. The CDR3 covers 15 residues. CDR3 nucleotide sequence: TGTGCCAGCAGTTACTCGGAAAGACCTAATTCACCCCTCCACTTT. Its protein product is CASSYSERPNSPLHF.

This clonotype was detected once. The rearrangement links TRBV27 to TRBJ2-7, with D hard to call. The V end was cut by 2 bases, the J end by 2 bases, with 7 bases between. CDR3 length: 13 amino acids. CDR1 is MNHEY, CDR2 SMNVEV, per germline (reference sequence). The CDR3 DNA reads TGTGCCAGCAGTTTAGGGCATACCTACGAGCAGTACTTC. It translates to CASSLGHTYEQYF.

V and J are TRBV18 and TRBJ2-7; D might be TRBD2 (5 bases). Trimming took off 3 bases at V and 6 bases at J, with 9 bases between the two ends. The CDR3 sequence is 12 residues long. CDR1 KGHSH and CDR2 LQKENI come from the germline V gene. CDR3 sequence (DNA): TGTGCCAGCTCACCGGGCGGAGGCGAGCAGTACTTC. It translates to CASSPGGGEQYF.

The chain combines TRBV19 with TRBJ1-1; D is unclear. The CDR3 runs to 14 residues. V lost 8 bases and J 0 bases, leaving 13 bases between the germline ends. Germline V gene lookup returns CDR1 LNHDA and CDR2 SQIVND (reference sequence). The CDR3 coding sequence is TGTGCCAGTGGAGTTGAGGGAGTGAACACTGAAGCTTTCTTT. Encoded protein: CASGVEGVNTEAFF.

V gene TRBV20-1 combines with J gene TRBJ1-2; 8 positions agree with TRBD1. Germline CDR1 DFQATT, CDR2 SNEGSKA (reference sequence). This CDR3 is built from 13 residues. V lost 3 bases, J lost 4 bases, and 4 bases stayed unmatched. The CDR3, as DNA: TGCAGTGCTAGCCGGACAGGGTTCTATGGCTACACCTTC. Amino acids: CSASRTGFYGYTF.

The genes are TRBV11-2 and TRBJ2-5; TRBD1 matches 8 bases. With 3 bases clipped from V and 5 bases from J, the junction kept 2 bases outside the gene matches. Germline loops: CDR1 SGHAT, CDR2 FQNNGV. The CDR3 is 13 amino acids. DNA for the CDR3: TGTGCCAGCAGCTTGACAGGGGACGAGACCCAGTACTTC. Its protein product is CASSLTGDETQYF.